This T cell receptor beta chain was documented in a study of T-cell reconstitution after alpha-beta-depleted transplantation in children. Library preparation (for TCRbeta) was performed with unique molecular identifiers. MiXCR, run by TCRdb on the PCR reads, gives a single entry per CDR3 protein. The data contain more than 450,000 distinct CDR3 sequences, approximately 20% of them seen just once; the ten biggest clones take up approximately 3%. Sequenced here: PBMCs from the stem cell graft donor, sampled from the stem cell graft. This sequence originates from a human donor who donated a stem cell graft to a child with acute lymphoblastic leukemia.

CDR3 loop: CATSRDPGRGTDTQYF. As DNA, the CDR3 is TGTGCCACCAGCAGAGATCCCGGTCGGGGCACAGATACGCAGTATTTT. The gene calls are TRBV15 and TRBJ2-3, with unresolved D. Germline CDR1 and CDR2: LNHNV and YYDKDF (reference sequence). The CDR3 runs 16 residues. Trimming removed 0 bases at V and 1 base at J, with 11 bases between.